The T cell receptor beta chain described here comes from a study of metastatic and nonmetastatic thyroid tumors. Study in general: The authors compared repertoires across blood and tumor or nodule tissue from malignant and benign thyroid patients. Study-level points and caveats: Compared with benign nodules, malignant thyroid tumors were reported to have significantly higher TCR beta diversity in both blood and tumor.

Patients had received no treatment of any kind before thyroid surgery. Sample share makes this clone medium-sized. As yet, its antigen is unknown. In the authors' methods: For papillary thyroid cancer, a distant-metastasis classifier was constructed from CDR3 differences observed across clinicopathological groups. TCRdb re-clonotyped the PCR reads via MiXCR. The V and J calls follow TCRdb's processing rather than the paper's. The sample holds about 42,000 clones, about 12% seen once. CDR1 is MDHEN, CDR2 SYDVKM, per germline. Trimming took off 7 bases at V and 1 base at J, with 11 bases between the two ends. The CDR3 consists of 13 residues.

The receptor comes from a male donor with papillary thyroid cancer or a benign thyroid nodule (not recorded which). Some clones in this sample may be carry-over from other donors' samples. The gene calls are TRBV28 and TRBJ2-7, with D maybe TRBD1 (5 bases). Sample: blood. CDR3 residues: CASTQDISYEQYF. As DNA, the CDR3 is TGTGCCAGCACCCAGGACATTTCCTACGAGCAGTACTTC.